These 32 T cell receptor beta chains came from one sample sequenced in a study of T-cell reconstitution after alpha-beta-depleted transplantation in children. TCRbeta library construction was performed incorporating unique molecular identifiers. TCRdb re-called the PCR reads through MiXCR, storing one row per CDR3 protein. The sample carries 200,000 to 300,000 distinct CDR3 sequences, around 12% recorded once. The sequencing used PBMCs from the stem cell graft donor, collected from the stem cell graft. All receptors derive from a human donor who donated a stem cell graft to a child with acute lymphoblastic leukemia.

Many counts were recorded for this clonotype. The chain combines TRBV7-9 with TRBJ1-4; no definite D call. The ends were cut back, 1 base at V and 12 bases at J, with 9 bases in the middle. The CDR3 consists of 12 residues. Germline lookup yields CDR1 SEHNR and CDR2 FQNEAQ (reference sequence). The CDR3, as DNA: TGTGCCAGCAGCTTAGAAACTGGGGAACTGTTTTTT. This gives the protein CASSLETGELFF.

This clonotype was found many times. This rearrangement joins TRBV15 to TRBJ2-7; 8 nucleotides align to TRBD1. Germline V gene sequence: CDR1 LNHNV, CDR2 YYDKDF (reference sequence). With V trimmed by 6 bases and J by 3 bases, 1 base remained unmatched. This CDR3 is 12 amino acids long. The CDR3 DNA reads TGTGCCACCAGTGACAGGGGCTACGAGCAGTACTTC. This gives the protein CATSDRGYEQYF.

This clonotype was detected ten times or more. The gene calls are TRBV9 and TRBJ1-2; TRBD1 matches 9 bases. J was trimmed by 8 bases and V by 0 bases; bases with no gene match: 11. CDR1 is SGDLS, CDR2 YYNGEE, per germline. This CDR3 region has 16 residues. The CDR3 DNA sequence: TGTGCCAGCAGCGTAGCTACGGGACAGGGCGTTGGAGGCTACACCTTC. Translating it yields CASSVATGQGVGGYTF. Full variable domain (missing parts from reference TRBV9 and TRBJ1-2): DSGVTQTPKHLITATGQRVTLRCSPRSGDLSVYWYQQSLDQGLQFLIQYYNGEERAKGNILERFSAQQFPDLHSELNLSSLELGDSALYFCASSVATGQGVGGYTFGSGTRLTVV.

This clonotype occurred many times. The CDR3 nucleotides are TGCGCCAGCAGCCAGGGGCGGGTTCCCTACGAGCAGTACTTC. Residues: CASSQGRVPYEQYF. J is TRBJ2-7 and V is TRBV4-3; possibly TRBD1 or TRBD2 for D (5 bases each). The germline V and J ends were trimmed by 3 bases and 2 bases, with 11 bases remaining between them. The CDR3 is 14 residues long. Germline assignment: CDR1 LGHNA and CDR2 YSLEER.

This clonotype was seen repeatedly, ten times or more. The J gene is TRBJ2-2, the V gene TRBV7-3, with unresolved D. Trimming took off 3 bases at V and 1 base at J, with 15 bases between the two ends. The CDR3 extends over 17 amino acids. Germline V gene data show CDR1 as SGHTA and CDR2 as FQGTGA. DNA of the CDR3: TGTGCCAGCAGCTTTTTAAAAGGACCGCAGAACACCGGGGAGCTGTTTTTT. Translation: CASSFLKGPQNTGELFF.

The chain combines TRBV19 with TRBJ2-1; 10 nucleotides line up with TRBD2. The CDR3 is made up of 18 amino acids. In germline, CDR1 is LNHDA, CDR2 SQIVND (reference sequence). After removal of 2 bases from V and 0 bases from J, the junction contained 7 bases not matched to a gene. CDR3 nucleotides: TGTGCCAGTAGTATATCTTCGTTAGCGGGGGGCTCCTACAATGAGCAGTTCTTC. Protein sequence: CASSISSLAGGSYNEQFF.

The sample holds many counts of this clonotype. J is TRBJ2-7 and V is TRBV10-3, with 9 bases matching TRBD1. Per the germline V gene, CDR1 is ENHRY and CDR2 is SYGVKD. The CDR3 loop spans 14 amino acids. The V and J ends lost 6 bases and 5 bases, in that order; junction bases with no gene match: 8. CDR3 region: CAISAGTGPNEQYF. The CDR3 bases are TGTGCCATCAGCGCCGGGACAGGGCCAAACGAGCAGTACTTC.

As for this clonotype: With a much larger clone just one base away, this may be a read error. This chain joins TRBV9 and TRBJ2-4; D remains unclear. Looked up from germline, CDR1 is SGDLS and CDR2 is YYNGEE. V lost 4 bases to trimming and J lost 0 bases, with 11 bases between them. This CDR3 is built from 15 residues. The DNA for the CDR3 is TGTGCCAGCAGCACCTTGGGGTTAGCCAAAAACATTCAGTACTTC. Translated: CASSTLGLAKNIQYF.

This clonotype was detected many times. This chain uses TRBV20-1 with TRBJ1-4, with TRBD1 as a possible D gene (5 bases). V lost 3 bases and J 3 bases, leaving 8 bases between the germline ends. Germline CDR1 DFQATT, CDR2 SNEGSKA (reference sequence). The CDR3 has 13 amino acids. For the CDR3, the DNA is TGCAGTGCTAGCGGGGCAGCTAATGAAAAACTGTTTTTT. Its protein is CSASGAANEKLFF.

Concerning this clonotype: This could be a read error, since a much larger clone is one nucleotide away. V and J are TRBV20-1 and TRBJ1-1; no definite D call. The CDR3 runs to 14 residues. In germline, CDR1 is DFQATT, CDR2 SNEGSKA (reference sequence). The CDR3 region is CGAVPGTSYTEAFF. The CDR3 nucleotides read TGCGGTGCTGTACCTGGAACCTCTTACACTGAAGCTTTCTTT.

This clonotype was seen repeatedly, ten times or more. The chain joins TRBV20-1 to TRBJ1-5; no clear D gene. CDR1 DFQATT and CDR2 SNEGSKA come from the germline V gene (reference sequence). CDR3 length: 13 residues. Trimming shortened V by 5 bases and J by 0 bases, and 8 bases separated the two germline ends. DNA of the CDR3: TGCAGTGCTCGGGAGAATAGCAATCAGCCCCAGCATTTT. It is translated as CSARENSNQPQHF.

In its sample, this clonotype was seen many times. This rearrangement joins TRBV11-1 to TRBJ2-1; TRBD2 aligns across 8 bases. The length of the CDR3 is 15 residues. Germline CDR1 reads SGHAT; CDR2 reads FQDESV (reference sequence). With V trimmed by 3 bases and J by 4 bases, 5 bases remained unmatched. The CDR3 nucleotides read TGTGCCAGCAGCTTGTGGCGGGGGGAATACAATGAGCAGTTCTTC. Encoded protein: CASSLWRGEYNEQFF.

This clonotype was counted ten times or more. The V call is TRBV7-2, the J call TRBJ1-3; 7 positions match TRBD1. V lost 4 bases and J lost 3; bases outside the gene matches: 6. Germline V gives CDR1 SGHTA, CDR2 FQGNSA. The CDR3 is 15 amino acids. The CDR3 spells CASSSEGQLGNTIYF. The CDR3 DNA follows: TGTGCCAGCAGCTCGGAGGGACAGCTTGGAAACACCATATATTTT.

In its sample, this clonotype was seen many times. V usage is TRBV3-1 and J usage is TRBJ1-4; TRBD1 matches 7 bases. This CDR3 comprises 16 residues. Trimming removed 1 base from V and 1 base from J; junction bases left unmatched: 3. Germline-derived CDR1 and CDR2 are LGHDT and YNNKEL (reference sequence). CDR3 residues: CASSQGDRVTNEKLFF. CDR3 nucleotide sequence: TGTGCCAGCAGCCAAGGAGACAGGGTAACTAATGAAAAACTGTTTTTT.

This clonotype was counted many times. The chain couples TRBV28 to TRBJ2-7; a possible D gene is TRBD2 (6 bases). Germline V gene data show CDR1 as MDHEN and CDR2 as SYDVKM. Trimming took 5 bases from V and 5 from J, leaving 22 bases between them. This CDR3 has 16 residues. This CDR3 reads CASSALAGLTGDEQYF. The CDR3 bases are TGTGCCAGCAGTGCCCTAGCTGGGCTTACGGGAGACGAGCAGTACTTC.

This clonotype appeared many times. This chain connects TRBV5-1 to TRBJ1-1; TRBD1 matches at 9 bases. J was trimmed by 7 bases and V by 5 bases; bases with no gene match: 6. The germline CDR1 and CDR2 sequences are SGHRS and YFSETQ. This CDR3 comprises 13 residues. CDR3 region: CASRAGTGLEAFF. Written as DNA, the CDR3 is TGCGCCAGCAGAGCCGGGACAGGGCTTGAAGCTTTCTTT.

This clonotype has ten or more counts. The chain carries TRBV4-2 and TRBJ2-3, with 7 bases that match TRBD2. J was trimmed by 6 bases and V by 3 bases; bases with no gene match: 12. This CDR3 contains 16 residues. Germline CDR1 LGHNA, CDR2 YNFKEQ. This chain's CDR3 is CASSQGLSGESDTQYF. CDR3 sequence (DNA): TGTGCCAGCAGCCAGGGGTTGAGCGGGGAATCGGATACGCAGTATTTT.

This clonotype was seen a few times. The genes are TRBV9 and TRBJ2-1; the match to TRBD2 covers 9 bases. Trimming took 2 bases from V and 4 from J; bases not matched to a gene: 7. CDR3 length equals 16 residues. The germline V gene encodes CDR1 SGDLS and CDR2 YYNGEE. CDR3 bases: TGTGCCAGCAGCGTTTTTAGCGGGGGAGTTTACAATGAGCAGTTCTTC. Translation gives CASSVFSGGVYNEQFF.

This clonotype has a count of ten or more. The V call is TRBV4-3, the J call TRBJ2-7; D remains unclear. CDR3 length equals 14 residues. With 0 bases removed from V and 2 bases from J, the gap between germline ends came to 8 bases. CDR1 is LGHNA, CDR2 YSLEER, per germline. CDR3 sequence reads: CASSQDRSAYEQYF. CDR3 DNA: TGCGCCAGCAGCCAAGATCGTTCAGCCTACGAGCAGTACTTC.

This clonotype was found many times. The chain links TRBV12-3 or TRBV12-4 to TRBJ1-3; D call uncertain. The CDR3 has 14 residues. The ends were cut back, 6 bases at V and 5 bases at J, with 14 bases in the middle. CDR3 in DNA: TGTGCCAGCAGCCTTGGGCAGTTCAGAAACACCATATATTTT. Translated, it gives CASSLGQFRNTIYF.

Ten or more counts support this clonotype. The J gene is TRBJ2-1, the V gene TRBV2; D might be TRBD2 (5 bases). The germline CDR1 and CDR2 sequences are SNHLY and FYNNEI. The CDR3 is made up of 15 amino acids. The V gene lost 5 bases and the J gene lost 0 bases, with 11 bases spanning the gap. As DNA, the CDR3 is TGTGCCAGCAGTATGGGAGCTAGCTCCTACAATGAGCAGTTCTTC. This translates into CASSMGASSYNEQFF.

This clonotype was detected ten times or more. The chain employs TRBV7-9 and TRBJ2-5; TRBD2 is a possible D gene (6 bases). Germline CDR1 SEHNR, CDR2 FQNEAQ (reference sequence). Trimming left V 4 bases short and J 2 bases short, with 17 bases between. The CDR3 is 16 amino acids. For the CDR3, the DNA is TGTGCCAGCAGCTACTTGTGGCTAGCGACACAAGAGACCCAGTACTTC. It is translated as CASSYLWLATQETQYF.

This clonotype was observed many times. The CDR3: CASSLAPAGTGRGYTF. The DNA of the CDR3 is TGTGCCAGCAGCTTAGCCCCGGCCGGGACAGGGAGAGGCTACACCTTC. The chain carries TRBV7-2 and TRBJ1-2, with 9 bases identical to TRBD1. There are 16 residues in the CDR3. The junction had 10 bases not matched to a gene; V was cut back by 0 bases and J by 8 bases. Germline values: CDR1 SGHTA, CDR2 FQGNSA.

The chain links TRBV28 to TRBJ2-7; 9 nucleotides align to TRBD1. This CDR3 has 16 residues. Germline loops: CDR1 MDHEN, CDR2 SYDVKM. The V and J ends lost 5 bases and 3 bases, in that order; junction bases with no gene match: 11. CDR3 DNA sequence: TGTGCCAGCAGTCTTTTCGGACAGGGGCCCCTCTACGAGCAGTACTTC. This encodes CASSLFGQGPLYEQYF.

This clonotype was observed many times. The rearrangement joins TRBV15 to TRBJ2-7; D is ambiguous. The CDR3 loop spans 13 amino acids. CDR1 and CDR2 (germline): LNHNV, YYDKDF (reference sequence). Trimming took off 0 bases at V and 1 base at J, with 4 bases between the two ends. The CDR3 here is CATSRDRSYEQYF. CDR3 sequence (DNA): TGTGCCACCAGCAGAGACAGGTCCTACGAGCAGTACTTC. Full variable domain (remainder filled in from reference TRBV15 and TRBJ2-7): DAMVIQNPRYQVTQFGKPVTLSCSQTLNHNVMYWYQQKSSQAPKLLFHYYDKDFNNEADTPDNFQSRRPNTSFCFLDIRSPGLGDTAMYLCATSRDRSYEQYFGPGTRLTVT.

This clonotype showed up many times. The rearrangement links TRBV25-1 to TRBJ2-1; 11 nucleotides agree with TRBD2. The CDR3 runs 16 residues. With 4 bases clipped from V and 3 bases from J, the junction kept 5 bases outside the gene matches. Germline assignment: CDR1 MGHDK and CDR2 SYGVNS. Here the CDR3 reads CASSVLTSGGYNEQFF. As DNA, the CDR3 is TGTGCCAGCAGTGTCCTTACTAGCGGGGGCTACAATGAGCAGTTCTTC.

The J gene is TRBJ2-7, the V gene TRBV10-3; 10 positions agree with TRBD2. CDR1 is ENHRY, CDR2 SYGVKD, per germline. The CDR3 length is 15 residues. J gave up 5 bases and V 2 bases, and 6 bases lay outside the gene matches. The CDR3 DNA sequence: TGTGCCATCAGTGAGAGTGAAGCGGGAGGGAACGAGCAGTACTTC. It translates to CAISESEAGGNEQYF.

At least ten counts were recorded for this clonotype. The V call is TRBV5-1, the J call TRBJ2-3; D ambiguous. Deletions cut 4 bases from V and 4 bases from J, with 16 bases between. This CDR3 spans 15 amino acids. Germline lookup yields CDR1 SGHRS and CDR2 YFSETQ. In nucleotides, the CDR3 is TGCGCCAGCAGCGACACTTGGGTGGCGGCAGATACGCAGTATTTT. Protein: CASSDTWVAADTQYF.

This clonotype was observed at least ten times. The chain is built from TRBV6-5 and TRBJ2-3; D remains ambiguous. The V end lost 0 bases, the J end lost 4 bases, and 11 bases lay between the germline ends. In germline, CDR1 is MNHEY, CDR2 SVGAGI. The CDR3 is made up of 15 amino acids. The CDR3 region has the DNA TGTGCCAGCAGTTACTCACCCTCACCCGCAGATACGCAGTATTTT. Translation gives CASSYSPSPADTQYF.

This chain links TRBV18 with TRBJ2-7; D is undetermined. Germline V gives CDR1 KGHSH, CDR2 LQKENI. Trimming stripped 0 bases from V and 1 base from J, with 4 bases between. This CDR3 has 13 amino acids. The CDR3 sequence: CASSPPLSYEQYF. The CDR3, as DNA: TGTGCCAGCTCACCACCCCTTTCCTACGAGCAGTACTTC. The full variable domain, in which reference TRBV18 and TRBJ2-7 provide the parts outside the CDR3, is NAGVMQNPRHLVRRRGQEARLRCSPMKGHSHVYWYRQLPEEGLKFMVYLQKENIIDESGMPKERFSAEFPKEGPSILRIQQVVRGDSAAYFCASSPPLSYEQYFGPGTRLTVT.

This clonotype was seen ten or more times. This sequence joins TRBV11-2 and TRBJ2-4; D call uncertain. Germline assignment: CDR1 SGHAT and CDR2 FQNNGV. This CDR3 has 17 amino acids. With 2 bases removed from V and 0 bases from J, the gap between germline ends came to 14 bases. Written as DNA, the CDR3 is TGTGCCAGCAGCTTAAGGCCCCCGGGTGAAGCCAAAAACATTCAGTACTTC. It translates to CASSLRPPGEAKNIQYF.

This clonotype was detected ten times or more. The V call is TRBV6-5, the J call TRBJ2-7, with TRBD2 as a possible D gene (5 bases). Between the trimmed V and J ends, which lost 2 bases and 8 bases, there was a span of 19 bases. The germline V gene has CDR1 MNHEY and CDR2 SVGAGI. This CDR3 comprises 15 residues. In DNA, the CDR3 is TGTGCCAGCAGTTACAACCCGACTACGAGTAGCCAGCAGTACTTC. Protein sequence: CASSYNPTTSSQQYF.